Shown below are 23 T cell receptor beta chains from a single sample sequenced in a study of cytomegalovirus exposure and HLA in healthy donors. Amplification used 60 Vbeta primers and 13 Jbeta primers. The assay was immunoSEQ multiplex PCR, and TCRdb's table has in-frame clones only and misses some. Of some 110,000 clones listed, around a tenth are singletons. The source material was PBMCs. The receptors shown here come from a man in his forties or fifties in good health and CMV-seropositive.

The chain links TRBV28 to TRBJ2-1; D may be TRBD1 (6 bases). The germline CDR1 and CDR2 sequences are MDHEN and SYDVKM. CDR3 length: 12 residues. Trimming pared 7 bases from V and 9 bases from J, leaving 13 bases between. The CDR3: CASTATGPEQFF. CDR3 nucleotide sequence: TGTGCCAGCACCGCGACAGGTCCTGAGCAGTTCTTC. The entire variable domain, with the rest obtained from reference TRBV28 and TRBJ2-1, is as follows: DVKVTQSSRYLVKRTGEKVFLECVQDMDHENMFWYRQDPGLGLRLIYFSYDVKMKEKGDIPEGYSVSREKKERFSLILESASTNQTSMYLCASTATGPEQFFGPGTRLTVL.

V gene TRBV7-8 combines with J gene TRBJ2-3; D is perhaps TRBD2 (6 bases). V gave up 4 bases and J gave up 1 base, with 15 bases separating them. This CDR3 is 16 amino acids long. Germline V gene data show CDR1 as SGHVS and CDR2 as FQNEAQ. In nucleotides, the CDR3 is TGTGCCAGCAGCTACGACCTGGGACTCCGCACAGATACGCAGTATTTT. Amino acids: CASSYDLGLRTDTQYF.

This clone was seen a few times. The chain uses TRBV4-1 and TRBJ2-7; TRBD1 agrees at 8 bases. The CDR3 covers 13 residues. Germline V gene data show CDR1 as MGHRA and CDR2 as YSYEKL. V shed 4 bases, J shed 4 bases, and the junction held 3 bases outside the gene matches. CDR3 sequence: CASSPRQGYEQYF. CDR3 in DNA: TGCGCCAGCAGCCCACGACAGGGGTACGAGCAGTACTTC.

This chain connects TRBV19 to TRBJ2-4; 8 bases fit TRBD1. With V trimmed by 5 bases and J by 1 base, 4 bases remained unmatched. Per the germline V gene, CDR1 is LNHDA and CDR2 is SQIVND (reference sequence). The CDR3 is 15 amino acids. The CDR3 protein is CASSPGGFAKNIQYF. For the CDR3, the DNA is TGTGCCAGTAGTCCAGGGGGCTTCGCCAAAAACATTCAGTACTTC. Full variable domain (remainder filled in from reference TRBV19 and TRBJ2-4): DGGITQSPKYLFRKEGQNVTLSCEQNLNHDAMYWYRQDPGQGLRLIYYSQIVNDFQKGDIAEGYSVSREKKESFPLTVTSAQKNPTAFYLCASSPGGFAKNIQYFGAGTRLSVL.

This rearrangement joins TRBV19 to TRBJ2-2; TRBD2 is a possible D gene (6 bases). V was cut by 7 bases and J by 6 bases, with 15 bases left in between. From germline, CDR1 is LNHDA and CDR2 SQIVND (reference sequence). The CDR3 covers 14 residues. The chain's CDR3 is CASKVDGGPGELFF. CDR3 nucleotide sequence: TGTGCCAGTAAGGTGGACGGGGGTCCCGGGGAGCTGTTTTTT.

The rearrangement uses TRBV6-1 and TRBJ2-5; no firm D call. Trimming stripped 3 bases from V and 5 bases from J, with 10 bases between. The germline gives CDR1 MNHNS, CDR2 SASEGT. This CDR3 is 13 amino acids long. CDR3 bases: TGTGCCAGCAGTGAGCAGATGGAGGAGACCCAGTACTTC. Its protein product is CASSEQMEETQYF.

This clone has a handful of counts. The V call is TRBV6-1, the J call TRBJ1-6, with D perhaps matching TRBD1 (5 bases). V dropped 8 bases and J dropped 9 bases, with 11 bases sitting between them. The germline V gene has CDR1 MNHNS and CDR2 SASEGT. The CDR3 spans 12 residues. CDR3 DNA: TGTGCCAGCTTCGCAGGGTCTTCACCCCTCCACTTT. It specifies CASFAGSSPLHF.

As to this clone: Germline and junction disagree at one end, which may indicate a read error. The chain recombines TRBV7-2 with TRBJ1-2; tentatively, D is TRBD1 (5 bases). The germline gives CDR1 SGHTA, CDR2 FQGNSA. The CDR3 consists of 12 residues. The CDR3 nucleotides are TGTGCCAGCGGCTTAGACAGCTATGGCTACACCTTC. Protein product: CASGLDSYGYTF.

This clone was recorded a few times. The CDR3 here is CATTGDGRRGNEQFF. The CDR3 nucleotides read TGTGCCACCACAGGGGACGGAAGAAGGGGCAATGAGCAGTTCTTC. This chain connects TRBV11-1 to TRBJ2-1; 7 positions agree with TRBD1. The CDR3 consists of 15 residues. CDR1 SGHAT and CDR2 FQDESV come from the germline V gene (reference sequence). Trimming cost V 10 bases and J 6 bases; bases outside gene matches: 15.

The rearrangement joins TRBV19 to TRBJ2-7, with 13 bases aligning to TRBD2. CDR1 LNHDA and CDR2 SQIVND come from the germline V gene (reference sequence). V lost 3 bases to trimming and J lost 6 bases; unmatched junction nucleotides: 5. The length of the CDR3 is 15 residues. CDR3 nucleotides: TGTGCCAGTAGTATGGTGGGACTAGCGGGATTCGAGCAGTACTTC. As protein: CASSMVGLAGFEQYF. The full variable domain, completed using reference TRBV19 and TRBJ2-7, is DGGITQSPKYLFRKEGQNVTLSCEQNLNHDAMYWYRQDPGQGLRLIYYSQIVNDFQKGDIAEGYSVSREKKESFPLTVTSAQKNPTAFYLCASSMVGLAGFEQYFGPGTRLTVT.

In its sample, this clone was seen many times. The chain recombines TRBV30 with TRBJ1-1, with D unresolved. V was shortened by 4 bases and J by 2 bases, with 8 bases between the two germline ends. The CDR3 runs 12 residues. Germline CDR1 reads GTSNPN; CDR2 reads SVGIG (reference sequence). The CDR3 reads CAWMRQNTEAFF. DNA of the CDR3: TGTGCCTGGATGAGGCAAAACACTGAAGCTTTCTTT.

This sequence joins TRBV28 and TRBJ1-2; tentative D call: TRBD1 (5 bases). This CDR3 contains 12 residues. V gave up 5 bases and J gave up 3 bases, with 7 bases separating them. In germline, CDR1 is MDHEN, CDR2 SYDVKM. DNA of the CDR3: TGTGCCAGCAGTCCGGGGGACTATGGCTACACCTTC. This gives the protein CASSPGDYGYTF.

This chain connects TRBV6-5 to TRBJ1-5; 9 bases are shared with TRBD1. The CDR3 totals 15 residues. Germline CDR1 reads MNHEY; CDR2 reads SVGAGI. The V and J ends lost 2 bases and 4 bases, in that order; junction bases with no gene match: 3. This chain's CDR3 is CASSYGQGINQPQHF. The CDR3 DNA follows: TGTGCCAGCAGTTACGGACAGGGGATTAATCAGCCCCAGCATTTT.

This clone was detected ten times or more. The same CDR3 is also encoded by other DNA sequences in this sample. The CDR3 region is CASSLAGGYEQYF. The CDR3 region has the DNA TGTGCCAGCAGCTTAGCGGGGGGCTACGAGCAGTACTTC. The chain joins TRBV7-9 to TRBJ2-7; D possibly corresponds to TRBD2 (6 bases). CDR3 length equals 13 residues. Looked up from germline, CDR1 is SEHNR and CDR2 is FQNEAQ (reference sequence). The V and J ends lost 0 bases and 3 bases respectively, with 6 bases between them.

This clone appeared a few times. The sample has other DNA sequences that encode this CDR3 too. The V and J genes are TRBV9 and TRBJ2-1; D gene unclear. V lost 2 bases, J lost 5 bases, and 8 bases lay in between. Germline CDR1 SGDLS, CDR2 YYNGEE. This CDR3 contains 13 residues. The CDR3 spells CASSVGGNNEQFF. CDR3 DNA sequence: TGTGCCAGCAGCGTCGGCGGCAACAATGAGCAGTTCTTC.

CDR3 bases: TGTGCCAGCAGCTTAGGGGGGGGCTCCTACAATGAGCAGTTCTTC. Its translation: CASSLGGGSYNEQFF. This rearrangement joins TRBV13 to TRBJ2-1, with a tentative D call TRBD2 (6 bases). Germline V gene data show CDR1 as PRHDT and CDR2 as FYEKMQ (reference sequence). The CDR3 totals 15 residues. Trimming left V 0 bases short and J 0 bases short, with 6 bases between.

This clone came up a few times. The chain joins TRBV5-1 to TRBJ2-1; 9 nucleotides agree with TRBD2. Germline V gene lookup returns CDR1 SGHRS and CDR2 YFSETQ. Unmatched junction bases numbered 0, after V lost 0 bases and J lost 2 bases. The CDR3 loop spans 15 amino acids. In nucleotides, the CDR3 is TGCGCCAGCAGCTTGGGGACTAGCGCCTACAATGAGCAGTTCTTC. Its protein product is CASSLGTSAYNEQFF.

This clone came up a few times. This chain joins TRBV2 and TRBJ2-3; TRBD1 is a possible D gene (5 bases). There are 14 residues in the CDR3. Per germline, CDR1 SNHLY and CDR2 FYNNEI. The V end was cut by 7 bases, the J end by 2 bases, with 13 bases between. This CDR3 is CASNYGRDTDTQYF. Written as DNA, the CDR3 is TGTGCCAGCAATTATGGCAGGGACACAGATACGCAGTATTTT.

This chain uses TRBV2 with TRBJ1-1; D not resolved. The CDR3 is made up of 11 amino acids. Germline CDR1 is SNHLY and CDR2 is FYNNEI. With 6 bases removed from V and 7 bases from J, the gap between germline ends came to 9 bases. In nucleotides, the CDR3 is TGTGCCAGCAGGCCTCAGGTTGAAGCTTTCTTT. This sequence encodes CASRPQVEAFF.

This clone was seen a handful of times. The chain uses TRBV2 and TRBJ2-1, with 10 bases matching TRBD2. V shed 6 bases, J shed 14 bases, and the junction held 7 bases outside the gene matches. CDR1 and CDR2 from the germline V gene are SNHLY and FYNNEI. The CDR3 is 12 residues long. The CDR3 protein is CASRATSGTEFF. CDR3 sequence (DNA): TGTGCCAGCAGAGCCACTAGCGGGACGGAGTTCTTC.

The chain uses TRBV6-5 and TRBJ1-3; D may be TRBD1 (6 bases). Trimming shortened V by 10 bases and J by 0 bases, and 16 bases separated the two germline ends. This CDR3 comprises 15 residues. Germline V gene sequence: CDR1 MNHEY, CDR2 SVGAGI. The CDR3 spells CATKWTANSGNTIYF. CDR3 DNA sequence: TGTGCCACGAAATGGACAGCCAACTCTGGAAACACCATATATTTT.

This clone was observed at least ten times. CDR3 region: CASRAEQNTEAFF. The CDR3 bases are TGTGCCAGCAGGGCCGAACAGAACACTGAAGCTTTCTTT. V gene TRBV6-4 combines with J gene TRBJ1-1; D uncertain. CDR1 is MRHNA and CDR2 is SNTAGT in the germline V gene. CDR3 length: 13 amino acids. V was trimmed by 6 bases and J by 1 base, leaving 9 bases between them.

This clone has just a few counts. This chain connects TRBV25-1 to TRBJ1-4, with 9 bases matching TRBD1. The length of the CDR3 is 16 residues. The germline V gene has CDR1 MGHDK and CDR2 SYGVNS. Trimming removed 4 bases from V and 3 bases from J; junction bases left unmatched: 6. The CDR3 DNA reads as TGTGCCAGCAGTGGTTACAGGGGGCAGGCTAATGAAAAACTGTTTTTT. It is translated as CASSGYRGQANEKLFF.